This passage covers 15 T cell receptor beta chains from one sample sequenced in a study of cytotoxic CD8 clonotypes in ibrutinib-treated CLL. Clones were read by immunoSEQ multiplex PCR, and TCRdb kept only the in-frame ones, dropping some. Of some 310,000 clones in the sample, about 80% are singletons; the top ten hold 6.7%. The material was PBMCs, obtained before ibrutinib treatment. Receptors were obtained from a human donor with chronic lymphocytic leukemia.

The rearrangement uses TRBV29-1 and TRBJ1-1, with a weak D call TRBD1 (5 bases). Trimming shortened V by 4 bases and J by 5 bases, and 14 bases separated the two germline ends. Germline V lookup: CDR1 SQVTM, CDR2 ANQGSEA. The CDR3 loop spans 13 amino acids. Here the CDR3 reads CSVGSAGWTEAFF. CDR3 coding DNA: TGCAGCGTTGGGTCGGCAGGGTGGACTGAAGCTTTCTTT.

This clone was seen a single time. The V gene is TRBV27, the J gene TRBJ2-2; tentative D call: TRBD1 (6 bases). Trimming shortened V by 5 bases and J by 6 bases, and 16 bases separated the two germline ends. Germline V gene sequence: CDR1 MNHEY, CDR2 SMNVEV (reference sequence). CDR3 length: 15 amino acids. In DNA, the CDR3 is TGTGCCAGCAGTCATCACAGGGATGGGCCCGGGGAGCTGTTTTTT. Translation: CASSHHRDGPGELFF.

V and J are TRBV18 and TRBJ2-7; perhaps TRBD2 as D (5 bases). The CDR3 has 12 residues. Germline values: CDR1 KGHSH, CDR2 LQKENI. Trimming removed 1 base at V and 4 bases at J, with 5 bases between. CDR3 in amino acids: CASSPRGYEQYF. DNA for the CDR3: TGTGCCAGCTCACCACGAGGGTACGAGCAGTACTTC. The entire variable domain, with the rest obtained from reference TRBV18 and TRBJ2-7, is as follows: NAGVMQNPRHLVRRRGQEARLRCSPMKGHSHVYWYRQLPEEGLKFMVYLQKENIIDESGMPKERFSAEFPKEGPSILRIQQVVRGDSAAYFCASSPRGYEQYFGPGTRLTVT.

This rearrangement joins TRBV7-9 to TRBJ1-2, with a possible D match to TRBD1 (5 bases). Germline CDR1 and CDR2: SEHNR and FQNEAQ (reference sequence). The CDR3 spans 12 residues. Trimming removed 2 bases at V and 6 bases at J, with 7 bases between. In nucleotides, the CDR3 is TGTGCCAGCAGCTTACAGGGCGATGGCTACACCTTC. It translates to CASSLQGDGYTF.

The V call is TRBV6-1, the J call TRBJ1-5; 8 bases line up with TRBD1. Looked up from germline, CDR1 is MNHNS and CDR2 is SASEGT. This CDR3 comprises 14 residues. V lost 3 bases to trimming and J lost 6 bases; unmatched junction nucleotides: 4. This CDR3 is CASSDRGLSQPQHF. CDR3 nucleotides: TGTGCCAGCAGTGACAGGGGGCTCAGTCAGCCCCAGCATTTT.

This chain joins TRBV25-1 and TRBJ2-7; 7 bases align to TRBD1. This CDR3 comprises 15 residues. V was clipped by 5 bases and J by 5 bases; unmatched bases: 12. Germline V gene sequence: CDR1 MGHDK, CDR2 SYGVNS. The CDR3 DNA is TGTGCCAGCAGTACCCGACAGGGTTATAGGCACGAGCAGTACTTC. As protein: CASSTRQGYRHEQYF.

The V and J genes are TRBV5-1 and TRBJ2-7; no clear D gene. The CDR3 has 11 residues. Germline V CDR1 and CDR2: SGHRS, YFSETQ. V lost 0 bases, J lost 12 bases, and 10 bases lay in between. This chain's CDR3 is CASSLAGWTYF. In DNA form, the CDR3 reads TGCGCCAGCAGCTTGGCCGGTTGGACGTACTTC.

The rearrangement joins TRBV9 to TRBJ2-7; tentative D call: TRBD2 (6 bases). Deletions cut 0 bases from V and 2 bases from J, with 12 bases between. The length of the CDR3 is 15 residues. Germline assignment: CDR1 SGDLS and CDR2 YYNGEE. The CDR3 spells CASSVASGHPYEQYF. As DNA, the CDR3 is TGTGCCAGCAGCGTAGCCAGCGGGCATCCCTACGAGCAGTACTTC.

V gene TRBV30 combines with J gene TRBJ1-2; 8 bases are shared with TRBD1. Germline CDR1 and CDR2: GTSNPN and SVGIG (reference sequence). The junction had 3 bases not matched to a gene; V was cut back by 4 bases and J by 2 bases. This CDR3 has 13 amino acids. Here the CDR3 DNA reads TGTGCCTGGATCGCAGGGGGCAACTATGGCTACACCTTC. Translated: CAWIAGGNYGYTF.

Remarks on this clone: The junction shows a germline mismatch at one end, possibly a read error. This rearrangement joins TRBV25-1 to TRBJ1-2, with a tentative D call TRBD1 (5 bases). The germline gives CDR1 MGHDK, CDR2 SYGVNS. There are 12 residues in the CDR3. The CDR3 is CASSYPGGGGHF. CDR3 DNA sequence: TGTGCCAGCAGTTACCCCGGTGGGGGTGGCCATTTC.

The chain combines TRBV19 with TRBJ1-5, with unresolved D. The CDR3 sequence is 17 residues long. CDR1 LNHDA and CDR2 SQIVND come from the germline V gene (reference sequence). V lost 4 bases to trimming and J lost 0 bases, with 16 bases between them. CDR3 amino acids: CASSTLSGMISNQPQHF. The CDR3 DNA follows: TGTGCCAGTAGTACCCTTTCGGGGATGATTAGCAATCAGCCCCAGCATTTT.

This clone was recorded a few times. The rearrangement uses TRBV5-1 and TRBJ2-1, with 8 bases fitting TRBD2. The CDR3 length is 16 residues. Trimming removed 2 bases from V and 1 base from J; junction bases left unmatched: 5. Germline-derived CDR1 and CDR2 are SGHRS and YFSETQ. This CDR3 reads CASSFLSGSSYNEQFF. The CDR3 bases are TGCGCCAGCAGCTTTTTGAGCGGGAGTTCCTACAATGAGCAGTTCTTC. Full variable domain (rest looked up from reference TRBV5-1 and TRBJ2-1): KAGVTQTPRYLIKTRGQQVTLSCSPISGHRSVSWYQQTPGQGLQFLFEYFSETQRNKGNFPGRFSGRQFSNSRSEMNVSTLELGDSALYLCASSFLSGSSYNEQFFGPGTRLTVL.

In its sample, this clone was seen once. The rearrangement links TRBV7-6 to TRBJ2-2; the D is unclear. Trimming removed 4 bases from V and 4 bases from J, with 4 bases in between. This CDR3 region has 12 residues. Germline V CDR1 and CDR2: SGHVS, FNYEAQ. Here the CDR3 reads CASSSRTGELFF. The CDR3 nucleotides read TGTGCCAGCAGCTCCCGCACCGGGGAGCTGTTTTTT.

The rearrangement links TRBV20-1 to TRBJ1-1; D is unresolved. Germline lookup yields CDR1 DFQATT and CDR2 SNEGSKA (reference sequence). This CDR3 has 11 amino acids. V was shortened by 7 bases and J by 1 base, with 7 bases between the two germline ends. CDR3 amino acids: CSVETNTEAFF. CDR3 DNA: TGCAGTGTGGAGACGAACACTGAAGCTTTCTTT.

The J gene is TRBJ2-3, the V gene TRBV6-6; possibly TRBD2 for D (6 bases). The germline V gene encodes CDR1 MNHNY and CDR2 SVGAGI (reference sequence). The V end was cut by 10 bases, the J end by 6 bases, with 14 bases between. The CDR3 spans 12 residues. This CDR3 reads CAIGLSPDTQYF. In nucleotides, the CDR3 is TGTGCCATCGGACTATCGCCCGATACGCAGTATTTT.